The present TCR beta chain was sequenced within a study of blood T cells in healthy people across ages. Primers used in a second PCR of roughly 7 to 12 cycles were a sample-barcoded 5' primer and a J-beta primer mix. TCRdb redid the calling of the 5' RACE reads with MiXCR, one entry per CDR3 protein. Found here are around 1.5 million distinct CDR3 sequences, around 36% of them singletons; the top ten hold around 10%. V dropped 2 bases and J dropped 0 bases, with 13 bases sitting between them. The germline V gene encodes CDR1 MNHEY and CDR2 SMNVEV (reference sequence). This CDR3 spans 17 amino acids. The TCR originated in a woman in her 30s in good health. The rearrangement links TRBV27 to TRBJ1-4; no clear D gene. Material: blood. The CDR3: CASSLEGIAATNEKLFF. The CDR3 DNA is TGTGCCAGCAGTTTAGAAGGGATTGCGGCAACTAATGAAAAACTGTTTTTT.